The clone carrying this T cell receptor beta chain was detected a few times. The antigen is unknown. This entry is derived from a study of blood T cells in healthy people across ages. The V end was cut by 1 base, the J end by 2 bases, with 10 bases between. The CDR3 contains 15 residues. The germline CDR1 and CDR2 sequences are SGHTA and FQGNSA. General study results and limits: For the donors, CMV status was unknown and possibly confounded expanded clonotype changes.

Next came a second PCR, run for about 6 to 12 cycles, which used a sample-barcoded 5' primer along with a J-beta primer mix. One entry per CDR3 protein results from TCRdb running MiXCR on the 5' RACE reads. The sample lists 750,000 to 850,000 distinct CDR3 sequences, around 25% occurring once. This sample was shared with a second study, whose subject was T cells of mothers and their children.

This sequence was found in a boy aged 5-17 years in good health. The chain is built from TRBV7-2 and TRBJ2-3; possibly TRBD1 or TRBD2 for D (5 bases each). Material for sequencing was blood. The DNA for the CDR3 is TGTGCCAGCAGCTTAGACGGGGCGACCACAGATACGCAGTATTTT. Residues: CASSLDGATTDTQYF.